Following are 20 T cell receptor beta chains from one sample sequenced in a study of vaccination and CD4 T cells after COVID-19. Their specific antigens are unknown. Sequencing of cultured CD4+ T cell DNA used the Oncomine TCR Beta short-read assay. TCRdb passed the PCR reads through MiXCR, listing each CDR3 protein once. The data hold just under 20,000 distinct CDR3 sequences, with roughly 50% observed a single time. Noted treatment: approximately 10-day PBMC culture with coronavirus spike peptide pools or control peptides (ViraFEST assay). The sample taken for sequencing was CD4+ T cells from blood, cultured in vitro. The receptors derive from a human donor who had recovered from COVID-19.

The chain couples TRBV6-2 or TRBV6-3 to TRBJ2-1; 8 bases fit TRBD2. V lost 5 bases to trimming and J lost 3 bases; unmatched junction nucleotides: 3. CDR3 length equals 14 residues. CDR1 and CDR2 from the germline V gene are MNHEY and SVGEGT. This CDR3 is CASSRGGLYNEQFF. As DNA, the CDR3 is TGTGCCAGCAGTCGGGGGGGACTCTACAATGAGCAGTTCTTC.

This clonotype was seen more than once but under ten times. The V gene is TRBV6-5, the J gene TRBJ1-2, with a tentative D call TRBD1 (6 bases). The CDR3 spans 14 residues. Germline assignment: CDR1 MNHEY and CDR2 SVGAGI. Trimming took 3 bases from V and 8 from J, leaving 16 bases between them. CDR3 amino acids: CASSYSRGREGYTF. In nucleotides, the CDR3 is TGTGCCAGCAGTTATTCTAGGGGGAGGGAAGGCTACACCTTC.

CDR3 sequence reads: CSAQDQETQYF. The CDR3 DNA reads as TGCAGTGCTCAAGATCAGGAGACCCAGTACTTC. The chain carries TRBV20-1 and TRBJ2-5; D unclear. V gave up 5 bases and J gave up 5 bases, with 9 bases separating them. The germline CDR1 and CDR2 sequences are DFQATT and SNEGSKA (reference sequence). The length of the CDR3 is 11 residues.

This clonotype has more than one count but fewer than ten. The chain joins TRBV19 to TRBJ1-6; 8 nucleotides agree with TRBD1. Germline CDR1 and CDR2: LNHDA and SQIVND (reference sequence). The CDR3 has 16 residues. Germline trimming cut 1 base from V and 6 bases from J; bases unmatched to any gene: 5. This chain's CDR3 is CASSIGGQGGNSPLHF. CDR3 bases: TGTGCCAGTAGTATAGGAGGACAGGGCGGTAATTCACCCCTCCACTTT.

This clonotype was detected a few times. The chain has TRBV6-1 and TRBJ1-6; D unresolved. The V end lost 6 bases, the J end lost 9 bases, and 9 bases lay between the germline ends. CDR1 is MNHNS and CDR2 is SASEGT in the germline V gene. This CDR3 is built from 12 residues. CDR3 amino acids: CASRETGSPLHF. CDR3 bases: TGTGCCAGCAGGGAGACTGGTTCACCCCTCCACTTT.

The genes are TRBV19 and TRBJ2-5; 9 bases are shared with TRBD1. The CDR3 length is 13 residues. V was pared by 8 bases and J by 4 bases, with 5 bases of the junction left unmatched. Germline CDR1 is LNHDA and CDR2 is SQIVND (reference sequence). Here the CDR3 reads CASSRQGGETQYF. As DNA, the CDR3 is TGTGCCAGTTCCCGACAGGGGGGAGAGACCCAGTACTTC. Combining the CDR3 with reference TRBV19 and TRBJ2-5 gives the whole variable domain DGGITQSPKYLFRKEGQNVTLSCEQNLNHDAMYWYRQDPGQGLRLIYYSQIVNDFQKGDIAEGYSVSREKKESFPLTVTSAQKNPTAFYLCASSRQGGETQYFGPGTRLLVL.

On this clonotype itself: Its ends do not fully match the called genes, so a read error is possible. The V gene is TRBV11-3, the J gene TRBJ1-5; D is unclear. The CDR3 is 15 amino acids. The germline V gene has CDR1 SGHNT and CDR2 YENEEA. The CDR3 protein is CVSSLEQFSNQPQHF. DNA for the CDR3: TGTGTCAGCAGCTTAGAGCAGTTTAGCAATCAGCCCCAGCATTTT.

This clonotype was found a few times. The V call is TRBV7-8, the J call TRBJ2-1, with 12 bases identical to TRBD2. J lost 6 bases, V lost 1 base, and 4 bases had no gene match. Germline V lookup: CDR1 SGHVS, CDR2 FQNEAQ. The length of the CDR3 is 16 residues. CDR3 loop: CASSLVLAGGLNEQFF. DNA for the CDR3: TGTGCCAGCAGCTTAGTCCTAGCGGGAGGGCTCAATGAGCAGTTCTTC.

This clonotype was counted between two and nine times. CDR3 DNA sequence: TGTGCCAGCAGCGCCCGACAGGGGGCCACCAAGTACTTC. Translating it yields CASSARQGATKYF. The chain has TRBV7-8 and TRBJ2-7; TRBD1 matches at 10 bases. This CDR3 contains 13 residues. The V gene's germline CDR1 is SGHVS and CDR2 FQNEAQ. Unmatched junction bases numbered 9, after V lost 5 bases and J lost 11 bases.

This chain connects TRBV21-1 to TRBJ2-7. TRBV21-1 is a known pseudogene. This CDR3 has 13 amino acids. CDR3 DNA: TGTGCCAGCAGCAAAGTAGGCCTCTACGAGCAGTACTTC. It codes for CASSKVGLYEQYF.

The chain links TRBV12-3 or TRBV12-4 to TRBJ1-6; D not certain. Trimming pared 2 bases from V and 8 bases from J, leaving 1 base between. This CDR3 comprises 11 residues. Here the CDR3 reads CASSLYSPLHF. CDR3 nucleotide sequence: TGTGCCAGCAGTTTATATTCACCCCTCCACTTT.

Only one count was recorded for this clonotype. This chain uses TRBV7-2 with TRBJ2-1; no clear D gene. The CDR3 extends over 14 amino acids. The germline V and J ends were trimmed by 1 base and 9 bases, with 13 bases remaining between them. Per the germline V gene, CDR1 is SGHTA and CDR2 is FQGNSA. The CDR3 sequence is CASSLENVRGEQFF. CDR3 nucleotide sequence: TGTGCCAGCAGCTTAGAGAATGTGCGAGGTGAGCAGTTCTTC.

This clonotype has just one count. The chain links TRBV7-3 to TRBJ2-1; 11 nucleotides match TRBD1. The germline V gene has CDR1 SGHTA and CDR2 FQGTGA. The CDR3 runs to 13 residues. Losses at the gene ends were 4 bases for V and 9 bases for J; bases not matched to a gene: 2. CDR3 in DNA: TGTGCCAGCAGCTCCGGGACAGGGGGTGAGCAGTTCTTC. It is translated as CASSSGTGGEQFF.

V gene TRBV7-2 combines with J gene TRBJ2-7; D is possibly TRBD2 (6 bases). Germline V gene data show CDR1 as SGHTA and CDR2 as FQGNSA. CDR3 length equals 16 residues. Trimming took 5 bases from V and 0 from J, leaving 17 bases between them. The CDR3 region has the DNA TGTGCCAGCAGCGCCCTCCCCGCGGGGTCCTCCTACGAGCAGTACTTC. This sequence encodes CASSALPAGSSYEQYF.

The CDR3 bases are TGTGCCGCGGGTCCGGGGGGCGCAACAGAGACCCAGTACTTC. The encoded protein is CAAGPGGATETQYF. The chain is built from TRBV6-1 and TRBJ2-5; maybe TRBD2 (7 bases). CDR3 length: 14 amino acids. The V and J ends lost 11 bases and 4 bases respectively, with 20 bases between them. CDR1 is MNHNS, CDR2 SASEGT, per germline.

This clonotype appeared a few times. The chain links TRBV7-6 to TRBJ2-7; D is tentatively TRBD1 or TRBD2 (5 bases each). Trimming stripped 1 base from V and 5 bases from J, with 12 bases between. Per germline, CDR1 SGHVS and CDR2 FNYEAQ. This CDR3 region has 14 residues. The CDR3 sequence is CASSLGPRDDEQYF. CDR3 nucleotides: TGTGCCAGCAGCTTAGGGCCCAGGGACGACGAGCAGTACTTC.

V and J are TRBV20-1 and TRBJ1-1; D gene uncertain. The CDR3 has 15 residues. In germline, CDR1 is DFQATT, CDR2 SNEGSKA (reference sequence). Trimming shortened V by 0 bases and J by 4 bases, and 15 bases separated the two germline ends. CDR3 sequence: CSARDLRGSSTEAFF. The CDR3, as DNA: TGCAGTGCTAGAGATCTGCGGGGATCGAGCACTGAAGCTTTCTTT.

J is TRBJ2-5 and V is TRBV29-1, with 8 bases aligning to TRBD1. The CDR3 is 14 residues long. V gave up 4 bases and J gave up 4 bases; unmatched junction bases: 8. Germline V gives CDR1 SQVTM, CDR2 ANQGSEA. CDR3 DNA: TGCAGCGTTGTCGGAGGACAGGGTGGAGAGACCCAGTACTTC. It yields the protein CSVVGGQGGETQYF.

This clonotype was counted between two and nine times. CDR3 region: CASRGGLLLNYGYTF. In nucleotides, the CDR3 is TGTGCCAGCAGGGGAGGACTGCTGCTAAACTATGGCTACACCTTC. V is TRBV6-1 and J is TRBJ1-2; D unclear. The CDR3 extends over 15 amino acids. Looked up from germline, CDR1 is MNHNS and CDR2 is SASEGT. V lost 6 bases and J 2 bases, leaving 16 bases between the germline ends.

J is TRBJ1-1 and V is TRBV5-1; 7 bases align to TRBD1. CDR3 length: 15 residues. CDR1 SGHRS and CDR2 YFSETQ come from the germline V gene. The V segment lost 0 bases and the J segment 5 bases; nucleotides outside the gene matches: 7. CDR3 region: CASSLGFRGGTEAFF. The CDR3 coding sequence is TGCGCCAGCAGCTTGGGTTTCAGGGGGGGAACTGAAGCTTTCTTT.